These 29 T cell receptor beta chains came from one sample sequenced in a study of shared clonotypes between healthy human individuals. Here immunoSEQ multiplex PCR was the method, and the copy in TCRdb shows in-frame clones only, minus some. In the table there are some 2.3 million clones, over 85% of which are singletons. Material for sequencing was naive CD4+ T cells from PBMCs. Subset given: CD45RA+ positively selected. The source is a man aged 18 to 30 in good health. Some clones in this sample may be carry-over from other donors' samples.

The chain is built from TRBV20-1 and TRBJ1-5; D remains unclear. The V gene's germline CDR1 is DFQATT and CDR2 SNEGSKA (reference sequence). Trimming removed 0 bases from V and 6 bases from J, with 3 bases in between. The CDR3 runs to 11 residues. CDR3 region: CSARDSQPQHF. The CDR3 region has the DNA TGCAGTGCTAGAGATAGTCAGCCCCAGCATTTT.

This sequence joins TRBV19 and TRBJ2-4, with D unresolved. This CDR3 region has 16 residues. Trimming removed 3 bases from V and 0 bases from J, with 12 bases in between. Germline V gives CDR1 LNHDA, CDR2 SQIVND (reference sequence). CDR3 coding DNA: TGTGCCAGTAGTATTTCAGGTATACTAGCCAAAAACATTCAGTACTTC. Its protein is CASSISGILAKNIQYF. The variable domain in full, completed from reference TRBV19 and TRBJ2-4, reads DGGITQSPKYLFRKEGQNVTLSCEQNLNHDAMYWYRQDPGQGLRLIYYSQIVNDFQKGDIAEGYSVSREKKESFPLTVTSAQKNPTAFYLCASSISGILAKNIQYFGAGTRLSVL.

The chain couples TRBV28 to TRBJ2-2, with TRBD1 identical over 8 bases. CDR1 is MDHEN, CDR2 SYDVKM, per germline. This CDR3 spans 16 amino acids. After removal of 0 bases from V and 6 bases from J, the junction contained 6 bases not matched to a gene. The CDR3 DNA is TGTGCCAGCAGTTTATGGAACCAGGGGGCTGCCGGGGAGCTGTTTTTT. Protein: CASSLWNQGAAGELFF.

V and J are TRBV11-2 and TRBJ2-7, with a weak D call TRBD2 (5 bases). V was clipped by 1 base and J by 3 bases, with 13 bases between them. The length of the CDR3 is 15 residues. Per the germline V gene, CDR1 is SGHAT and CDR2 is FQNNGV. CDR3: CASSLVGVTIYEQYF. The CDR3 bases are TGTGCCAGCAGCTTAGTCGGGGTAACGATCTACGAGCAGTACTTC.

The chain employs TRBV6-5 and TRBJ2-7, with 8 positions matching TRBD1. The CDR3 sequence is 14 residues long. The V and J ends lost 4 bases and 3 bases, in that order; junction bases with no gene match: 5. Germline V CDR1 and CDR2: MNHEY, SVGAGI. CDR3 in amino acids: CASSSGQVLYEQYF. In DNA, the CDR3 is TGTGCCAGCAGTTCGGGACAGGTTCTCTACGAGCAGTACTTC.

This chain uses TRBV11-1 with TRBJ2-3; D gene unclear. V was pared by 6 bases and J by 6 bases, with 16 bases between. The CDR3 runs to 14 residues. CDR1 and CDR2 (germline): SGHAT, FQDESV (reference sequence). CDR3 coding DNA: TGTGCCAGCAGATCGTGGTCGGTAACGGATACGCAGTATTTT. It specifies CASRSWSVTDTQYF.

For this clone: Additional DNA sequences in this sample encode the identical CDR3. The CDR3 DNA sequence: TGCAGCGTTTTGACAGGGGAAGAGACCCAGTACTTC. Protein product: CSVLTGEETQYF. V is TRBV29-1 and J is TRBJ2-5, with 8 bases aligning to TRBD1. The CDR3 has 12 amino acids. Trimming removed 5 bases from V and 3 bases from J; junction bases left unmatched: 2. Germline V gene sequence: CDR1 SQVTM, CDR2 ANQGSEA.

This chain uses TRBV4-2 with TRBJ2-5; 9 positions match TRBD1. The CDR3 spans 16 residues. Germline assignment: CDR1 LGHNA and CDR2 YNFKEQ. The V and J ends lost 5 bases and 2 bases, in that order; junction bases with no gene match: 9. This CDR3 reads CASSEVQGQGQETQYF. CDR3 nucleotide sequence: TGTGCCAGCAGCGAGGTCCAGGGACAGGGTCAAGAGACCCAGTACTTC.

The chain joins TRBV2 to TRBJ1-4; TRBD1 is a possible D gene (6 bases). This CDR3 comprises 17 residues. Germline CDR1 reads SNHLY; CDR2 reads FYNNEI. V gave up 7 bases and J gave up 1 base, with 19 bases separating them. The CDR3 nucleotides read TGTGCCAGCACGGGACATCCCTGGGAGGGAACTAATGAAAAACTGTTTTTT. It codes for CASTGHPWEGTNEKLFF. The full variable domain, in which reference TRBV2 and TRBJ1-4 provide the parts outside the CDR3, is EPEVTQTPSHQVTQMGQEVILRCVPISNHLYFYWYRQILGQKVEFLVSFYNNEISEKSEIFDDQFSVERPDGSNFTLKIRSTKLEDSAMYFCASTGHPWEGTNEKLFFGSGTQLSVL.

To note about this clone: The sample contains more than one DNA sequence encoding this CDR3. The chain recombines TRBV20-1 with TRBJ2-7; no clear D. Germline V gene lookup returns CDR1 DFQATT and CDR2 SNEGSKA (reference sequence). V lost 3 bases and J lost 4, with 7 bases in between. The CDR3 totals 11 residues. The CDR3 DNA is TGCAGTGCTAGTAGGGTGTACGAGCAGTACTTC. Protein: CSASRVYEQYF.

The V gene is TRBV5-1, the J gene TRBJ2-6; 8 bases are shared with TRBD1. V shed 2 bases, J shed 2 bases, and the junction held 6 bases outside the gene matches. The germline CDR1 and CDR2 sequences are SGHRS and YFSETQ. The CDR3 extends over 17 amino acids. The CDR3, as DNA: TGCGCCAGCAGCTTCTGGACAGGGAGAACTGGGGCCAACGTCCTGACTTTC. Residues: CASSFWTGRTGANVLTF.

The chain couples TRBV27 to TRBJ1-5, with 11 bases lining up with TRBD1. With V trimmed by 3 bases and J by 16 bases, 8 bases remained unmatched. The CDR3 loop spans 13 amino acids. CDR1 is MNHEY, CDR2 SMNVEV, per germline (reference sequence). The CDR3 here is CASSFLRDRGLHF. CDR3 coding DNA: TGTGCCAGCAGTTTCCTCCGGGACAGGGGGTTACATTTT.

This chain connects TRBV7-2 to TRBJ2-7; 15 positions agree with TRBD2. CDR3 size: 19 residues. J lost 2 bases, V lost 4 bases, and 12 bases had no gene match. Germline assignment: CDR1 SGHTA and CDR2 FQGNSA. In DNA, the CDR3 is TGTGCCAGCAGCTCCCAGGCGGGACTAGCGGGAGGCTCCCCCTACGAGCAGTACTTC. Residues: CASSSQAGLAGGSPYEQYF.

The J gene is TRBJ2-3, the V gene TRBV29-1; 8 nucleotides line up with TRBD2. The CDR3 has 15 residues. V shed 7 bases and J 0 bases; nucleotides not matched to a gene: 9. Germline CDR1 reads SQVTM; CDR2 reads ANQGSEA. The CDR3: CSATLAVDSTDTQYF. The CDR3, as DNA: TGCAGCGCGACACTAGCGGTCGATAGCACAGATACGCAGTATTTT.

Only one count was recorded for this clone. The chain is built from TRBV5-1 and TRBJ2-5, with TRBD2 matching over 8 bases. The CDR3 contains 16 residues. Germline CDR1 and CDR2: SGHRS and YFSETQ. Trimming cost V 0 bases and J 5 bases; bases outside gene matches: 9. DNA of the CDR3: TGCGCCAGCAGCTTGGCCATTAGCGGGATAGGGGAGACCCAGTACTTC. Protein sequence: CASSLAISGIGETQYF.

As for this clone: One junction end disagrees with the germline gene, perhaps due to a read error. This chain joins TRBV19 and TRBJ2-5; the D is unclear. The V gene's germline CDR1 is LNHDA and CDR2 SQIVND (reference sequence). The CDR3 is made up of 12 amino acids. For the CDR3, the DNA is TGTGCTAGTAAGGGAACCCGAGAGACCCAGTACTTC. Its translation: CASKGTRETQYF. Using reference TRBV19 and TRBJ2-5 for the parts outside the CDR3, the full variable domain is DGGITQSPKYLFRKEGQNVTLSCEQNLNHDAMYWYRQDPGQGLRLIYYSQIVNDFQKGDIAEGYSVSREKKESFPLTVTSAQKNPTAFYLCASKGTRETQYFGPGTRLLVL.

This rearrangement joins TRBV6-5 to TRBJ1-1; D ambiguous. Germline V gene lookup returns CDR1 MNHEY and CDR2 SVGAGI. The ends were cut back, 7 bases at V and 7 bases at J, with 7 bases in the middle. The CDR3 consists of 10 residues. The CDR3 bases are TGTGCCAGCATCGAGGGTGAAGCTTTCTTT. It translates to CASIEGEAFF.

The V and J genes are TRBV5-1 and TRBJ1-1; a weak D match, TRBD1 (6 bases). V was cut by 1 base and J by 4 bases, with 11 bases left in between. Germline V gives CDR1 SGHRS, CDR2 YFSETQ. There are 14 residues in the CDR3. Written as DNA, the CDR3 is TGCGCCAGCAGCTTGTCAGGGGAAGTCACTGAAGCTTTCTTT. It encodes CASSLSGEVTEAFF. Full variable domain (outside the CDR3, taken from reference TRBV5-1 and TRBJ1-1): KAGVTQTPRYLIKTRGQQVTLSCSPISGHRSVSWYQQTPGQGLQFLFEYFSETQRNKGNFPGRFSGRQFSNSRSEMNVSTLELGDSALYLCASSLSGEVTEAFFGQGTRLTVV.

CDR3 nucleotides: TGTGCCAGCAGACCCGCCGGGCCCGGGGGGACCTACGAGCAGTACTTC. Residues: CASRPAGPGGTYEQYF. The J gene is TRBJ2-7, the V gene TRBV28; the match to TRBD2 covers 7 bases. CDR1 is MDHEN and CDR2 is SYDVKM in the germline V gene. The trim removed 6 bases at V and 2 bases at J, leaving 13 bases unmatched. The CDR3 length is 16 residues.

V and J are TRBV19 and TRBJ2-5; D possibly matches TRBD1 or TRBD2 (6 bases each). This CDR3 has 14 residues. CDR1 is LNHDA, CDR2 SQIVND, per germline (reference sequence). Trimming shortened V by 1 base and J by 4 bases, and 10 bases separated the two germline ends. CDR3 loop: CASSIAKGGETQYF. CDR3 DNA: TGTGCCAGTAGTATAGCCAAGGGGGGAGAGACCCAGTACTTC.

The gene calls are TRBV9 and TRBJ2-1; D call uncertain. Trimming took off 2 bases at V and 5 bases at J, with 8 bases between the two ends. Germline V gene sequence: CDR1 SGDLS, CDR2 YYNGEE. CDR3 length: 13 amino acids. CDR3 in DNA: TGTGCCAGCAGCGTCCAAATCGACAATGAGCAGTTCTTC. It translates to CASSVQIDNEQFF.

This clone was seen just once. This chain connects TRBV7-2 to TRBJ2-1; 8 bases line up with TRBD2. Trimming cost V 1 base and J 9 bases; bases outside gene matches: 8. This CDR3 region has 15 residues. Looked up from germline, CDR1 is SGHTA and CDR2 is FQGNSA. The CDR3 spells CASSLGLAGYFEQFF. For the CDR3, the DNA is TGTGCCAGCAGCTTAGGGCTAGCGGGCTACTTTGAGCAGTTCTTC.

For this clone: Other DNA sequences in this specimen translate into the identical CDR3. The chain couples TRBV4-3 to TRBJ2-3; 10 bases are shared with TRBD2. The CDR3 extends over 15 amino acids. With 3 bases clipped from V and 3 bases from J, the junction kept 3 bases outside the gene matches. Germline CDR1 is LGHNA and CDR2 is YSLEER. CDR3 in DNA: TGCGCCAGCAGCCACCAGCGGGAGGGGACAGATACGCAGTATTTT. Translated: CASSHQREGTDTQYF.

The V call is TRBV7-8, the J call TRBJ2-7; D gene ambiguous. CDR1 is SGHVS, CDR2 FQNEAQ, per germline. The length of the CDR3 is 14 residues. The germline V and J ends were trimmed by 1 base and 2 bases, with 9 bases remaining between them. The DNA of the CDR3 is TGTGCCAGCAGCTTAGAAGCAGGCCCCTACGAGCAGTACTTC. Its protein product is CASSLEAGPYEQYF. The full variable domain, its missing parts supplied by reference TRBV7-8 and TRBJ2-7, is GAGVSQSPRYKVAKRGQDVALRCDPISGHVSLFWYQQALGQGPEFLTYFQNEAQLDKSGLPSDRFFAERPEGSVSTLKIQRTQQEDSAVYLCASSLEAGPYEQYFGPGTRLTVT.

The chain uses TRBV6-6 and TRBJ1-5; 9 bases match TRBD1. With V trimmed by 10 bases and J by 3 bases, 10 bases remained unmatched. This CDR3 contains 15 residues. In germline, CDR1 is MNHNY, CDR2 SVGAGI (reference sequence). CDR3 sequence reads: CATRVGTGPNQPQHF. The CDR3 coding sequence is TGTGCCACCCGTGTCGGGACAGGGCCCAATCAGCCCCAGCATTTT.

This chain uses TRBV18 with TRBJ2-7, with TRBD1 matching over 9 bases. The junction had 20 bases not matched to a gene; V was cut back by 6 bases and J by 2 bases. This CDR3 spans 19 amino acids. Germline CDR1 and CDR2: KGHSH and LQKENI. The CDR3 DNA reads TGTGCCAGCTCCCCCTCCGCCGGGACAGGGATAGTTAGGGCCTACGAGCAGTACTTC. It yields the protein CASSPSAGTGIVRAYEQYF.

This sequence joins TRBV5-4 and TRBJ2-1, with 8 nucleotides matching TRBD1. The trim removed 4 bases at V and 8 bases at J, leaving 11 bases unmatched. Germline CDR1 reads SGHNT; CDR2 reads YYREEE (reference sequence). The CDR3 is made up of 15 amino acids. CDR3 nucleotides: TGTGCCAGCAGCGTCGGACAGGGCATTAATGATGAGCAGTTCTTC. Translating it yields CASSVGQGINDEQFF.

The CDR3 spells CATSRGMGVNEKLFF. CDR3 DNA: TGTGCCACCAGCAGAGGGATGGGCGTGAATGAAAAACTGTTTTTT. V usage is TRBV15 and J usage is TRBJ1-4, with D unresolved. Germline V gene data show CDR1 as LNHNV and CDR2 as YYDKDF (reference sequence). Trimming cost V 1 base and J 5 bases, with 11 bases left between them. The CDR3 covers 15 residues.

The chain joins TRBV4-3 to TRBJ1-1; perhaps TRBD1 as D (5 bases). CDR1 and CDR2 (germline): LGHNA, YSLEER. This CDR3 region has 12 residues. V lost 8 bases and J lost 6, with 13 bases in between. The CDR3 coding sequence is TGCGCCAGCTGTATCGCGGGGGCTGAAGCTTTCTTT. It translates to CASCIAGAEAFF.